These 30 T cell receptor beta chains came from one sample sequenced in a study of OX40 agonist ivuxolimab in advanced cancers. Profiling relied on immunoSEQ multiplex PCR, and the TCRdb table lists in-frame clones only, not all of them. Of over 70,000 clones listed, about 92% are singletons. The specimen comprised CD4+ or CD8+ T cells sorted from blood, sampled in a trial of the OX40 agonist ivuxolimab. The receptors originated from an adult with an advanced solid tumor such as melanoma, head and neck, liver or kidney cancer.

The chain uses TRBV27 and TRBJ2-1; 9 nucleotides match TRBD2. The CDR3 runs to 13 residues. From germline, CDR1 is MNHEY and CDR2 SMNVEV (reference sequence). J was trimmed by 9 bases and V by 6 bases; bases with no gene match: 6. CDR3 protein: CASRTRGGPEQFF. CDR3 coding DNA: TGTGCCAGCAGAACGCGGGGGGGCCCTGAGCAGTTCTTC.

This chain connects TRBV23-1 to TRBJ2-1, with D possibly being TRBD2 (6 bases). TRBV23-1 is known as an ORF, though its function is uncertain. This CDR3 is built from 14 residues. The V gene lost 4 bases and the J gene lost 7 bases, with 14 bases spanning the gap. CDR3 loop: CASSPRLAMNEQFF. CDR3 nucleotide sequence: TGCGCCAGCAGTCCGCGGCTAGCGATGAATGAGCAGTTCTTC.

V usage is TRBV9 and J usage is TRBJ1-1, with 10 positions matching TRBD1. Germline-derived CDR1 and CDR2 are SGDLS and YYNGEE. The CDR3 runs 15 residues. V was clipped by 1 base and J by 3 bases; unmatched bases: 3. The CDR3 loop reads CASSVWGTGDTEAFF. CDR3 sequence (DNA): TGTGCCAGCAGCGTATGGGGGACAGGGGACACTGAAGCTTTCTTT.

This rearrangement joins TRBV29-1 to TRBJ2-7; D is uncertain. V lost 1 base to trimming and J lost 7 bases, with 11 bases between them. Germline V gives CDR1 SQVTM, CDR2 ANQGSEA. This CDR3 has 12 amino acids. The CDR3 DNA follows: TGCAGCGTTGAAGGGGCCCCCGGGGAGCAGTACTTC. It specifies CSVEGAPGEQYF.

This chain uses TRBV7-3 with TRBJ2-1; TRBD2 matches at 11 bases. Per the germline V gene, CDR1 is SGHTA and CDR2 is FQGTGA. V was pared by 6 bases and J by 4 bases, with 5 bases of the junction left unmatched. The length of the CDR3 is 15 residues. As DNA, the CDR3 is TGTGCCAGCAGTCACGGGACTAGCGGATACAATGAGCAGTTCTTC. It is translated as CASSHGTSGYNEQFF.

This chain uses TRBV7-2 with TRBJ1-6, with TRBD1 matching over 7 bases. The CDR3 covers 15 residues. The trim removed 1 base at V and 7 bases at J, leaving 4 bases unmatched. Per the germline V gene, CDR1 is SGHTA and CDR2 is FQGNSA. The CDR3 DNA is TGTGCCAGCAGCTTAGTAGGGGGCACGAATTCACCCCTCCACTTT. Translation: CASSLVGGTNSPLHF.

The chain carries TRBV14 and TRBJ2-3; no definite D call. The CDR3 is made up of 11 amino acids. V was trimmed by 3 bases and J by 4 bases, leaving 2 bases between them. Per the germline V gene, CDR1 is SGHDN and CDR2 is FVKESK. CDR3 loop: CASSHPDTQYF. DNA of the CDR3: TGTGCCAGCAGCCATCCAGATACGCAGTATTTT. Drawing the rest from reference TRBV14 and TRBJ2-3, the complete variable domain is EAGVTQFPSHSVIEKGQTVTLRCDPISGHDNLYWYRRVMGKEIKFLLHFVKESKQDESGMPNNRFLAERTGGTYSTLKVQPAELEDSGVYFCASSHPDTQYFGPGTRLTVL.

This clone was counted a single time. The CDR3 nucleotides read TGTGCCAGCAGTTACTCGATATCCGGGTTGGATGAGCAGTTCTTC. This gives the protein CASSYSISGLDEQFF. The chain carries TRBV6-5 and TRBJ2-1; no reliable D call. CDR3 length: 15 amino acids. Between the trimmed V and J ends, which lost 0 bases and 8 bases, there was a span of 14 bases. Germline V gives CDR1 MNHEY, CDR2 SVGAGI.

The chain is built from TRBV4-1 and TRBJ1-1; D may be TRBD1 (5 bases). Germline lookup yields CDR1 MGHRA and CDR2 YSYEKL. V was cut by 3 bases and J by 11 bases, with 19 bases left in between. The CDR3 has 14 amino acids. Written as DNA, the CDR3 is TGCGCCAGCAGCCAGGGTAGAGGGGCTGTGAACGCTTTCTTT. Amino acid sequence: CASSQGRGAVNAFF.

This rearrangement joins TRBV7-2 to TRBJ2-2; D remains ambiguous. V gave up 2 bases and J gave up 0 bases, with 10 bases separating them. The CDR3 spans 16 residues. The germline V gene has CDR1 SGHTA and CDR2 FQGNSA. This CDR3 reads CASSLFRRANTGELFF. CDR3 in DNA: TGTGCCAGCAGCTTATTTAGAAGGGCGAACACCGGGGAGCTGTTTTTT.

The chain recombines TRBV13 with TRBJ1-1, with a tentative D call TRBD1 (6 bases). The V gene's germline CDR1 is PRHDT and CDR2 FYEKMQ (reference sequence). The CDR3 covers 13 residues. V gave up 6 bases and J gave up 6 bases, with 14 bases separating them. The CDR3 DNA is TGTGCCAGCAGTTGGGGGGGCGCCGCTGAAGCTTTCTTT. Its protein is CASSWGGAAEAFF.

The count of this clone is one. This rearrangement joins TRBV9 to TRBJ2-1; 10 nucleotides agree with TRBD1. CDR3 length equals 16 residues. V shed 0 bases, J shed 10 bases, and the junction held 10 bases outside the gene matches. The germline gives CDR1 SGDLS, CDR2 YYNGEE. CDR3 nucleotide sequence: TGTGCCAGCAGCGTAGCTGGACAGGGGGGTATACGAGAGCAGTTCTTC. Its protein product is CASSVAGQGGIREQFF.

The rearrangement joins TRBV29-1 to TRBJ2-7, with D tentatively TRBD1 (6 bases). This CDR3 spans 12 amino acids. V shed 4 bases and J shed 5 bases, with 12 bases lying between them. Germline V CDR1 and CDR2: SQVTM, ANQGSEA. CDR3 loop: CSVAAGANEQYF. For the CDR3, the DNA is TGCAGCGTTGCGGCAGGGGCCAACGAGCAGTACTTC.

This chain joins TRBV28 and TRBJ1-5, with D tentatively TRBD1 (6 bases). With 8 bases removed from V and 10 bases from J, the gap between germline ends came to 15 bases. The CDR3 runs 12 residues. In germline, CDR1 is MDHEN, CDR2 SYDVKM. In nucleotides, the CDR3 is TGTGCCAGCCTAGAACCACAGGGACCCCAGCATTTT. Its translation is CASLEPQGPQHF.

Here the CDR3 DNA reads TGTGCCAGCCACTCTTGGGGGCTGGACACTGAAGCTTTCTTT. Protein product: CASHSWGLDTEAFF. This rearrangement joins TRBV27 to TRBJ1-1; D may be TRBD1 (6 bases). The V end lost 8 bases, the J end lost 3 bases, and 16 bases lay between the germline ends. CDR3 length: 14 amino acids. CDR1 and CDR2 from the germline V gene are MNHEY and SMNVEV (reference sequence).

The chain links TRBV5-8 to TRBJ2-1; 9 bases are a match to TRBD2. Germline V gene sequence: CDR1 SGHTS, CDR2 YDEGEE. This CDR3 comprises 16 residues. The V gene end was trimmed by 4 bases and the J gene end by 8 bases; junction bases not matched to a gene: 13. CDR3 protein: CASSPGPSGVWDEQFF. The CDR3 DNA reads as TGTGCCAGCAGCCCGGGCCCTAGCGGGGTATGGGATGAGCAGTTCTTC.

The chain employs TRBV7-8 and TRBJ2-7, with D hard to call. Per germline, CDR1 SGHVS and CDR2 FQNEAQ. The CDR3 has 13 amino acids. V lost 4 bases and J 3 bases, leaving 10 bases between the germline ends. CDR3: CASSSYTYYEQYF. As DNA, the CDR3 is TGTGCCAGCAGCTCATACACCTACTACGAGCAGTACTTC.

This chain uses TRBV30 with TRBJ1-5; D perhaps matches TRBD1 (5 bases). This CDR3 region has 15 residues. With 3 bases removed from V and 2 bases from J, the gap between germline ends came to 14 bases. Germline CDR1 is GTSNPN and CDR2 is SVGIG (reference sequence). The CDR3 region is CAWSPGGAGNQPQHF. The CDR3 nucleotides read TGTGCCTGGAGCCCCGGTGGGGCGGGCAATCAGCCCCAGCATTTT.

The chain joins TRBV2 to TRBJ2-1; D is perhaps TRBD1 or TRBD2 (5 bases each). Trimming took 1 base from V and 7 from J, leaving 8 bases between them. This CDR3 is 13 amino acids long. Germline V gene lookup returns CDR1 SNHLY and CDR2 FYNNEI. The CDR3 protein is CASSEGGSNEQFF. CDR3 DNA sequence: TGTGCCAGCAGTGAAGGGGGGAGTAATGAGCAGTTCTTC.

This sequence joins TRBV4-1 and TRBJ1-1; D remains ambiguous. This CDR3 comprises 12 residues. From germline, CDR1 is MGHRA and CDR2 YSYEKL. Trimming removed 1 base from V and 1 base from J, with 1 base in between. The CDR3 region has the DNA TGCGCCAGCAGCCAAGCGAACACTGAAGCTTTCTTT. It is translated as CASSQANTEAFF.

The chain combines TRBV6-5 with TRBJ2-2; 10 nucleotides line up with TRBD1. CDR3 length: 15 residues. Germline CDR1 is MNHEY and CDR2 is SVGAGI. V gave up 2 bases and J gave up 5 bases; unmatched junction bases: 2. The CDR3 region has the DNA TGTGCCAGCAGTTACCGACAGGGGGCTACCGGGGAGCTGTTTTTT. Its protein product is CASSYRQGATGELFF.

This clone was counted a single time. The gene calls are TRBV19 and TRBJ1-1; 8 nucleotides agree with TRBD1. V was clipped by 6 bases and J by 1 base; unmatched bases: 1. The CDR3 has 13 residues. CDR1 is LNHDA and CDR2 is SQIVND in the germline V gene (reference sequence). CDR3 sequence reads: CASSRGPNTEAFF. CDR3 nucleotide sequence: TGTGCCAGTAGCAGGGGGCCGAACACTGAAGCTTTCTTT.

In this sample, this clone turned up once. V usage is TRBV4-1 and J usage is TRBJ1-5; D is uncertain. V lost 1 base to trimming and J lost 3 bases, with 7 bases between them. Germline CDR1 is MGHRA and CDR2 is YSYEKL. The CDR3 is made up of 14 amino acids. In nucleotides, the CDR3 is TGCGCCAGCAGCCAAGGGCCGGACAATCAGCCCCAGCATTTT. Protein sequence: CASSQGPDNQPQHF.

The chain carries TRBV16 and TRBJ2-7; D not resolved. The germline V gene has CDR1 KGHSY and CDR2 FQNENV. The CDR3 is 14 amino acids. Trimming cost V 1 base and J 2 bases, with 9 bases left between them. CDR3 nucleotide sequence: TGTGCCAGCAGCCAATATACATCGCCCTACGAGCAGTACTTC. It codes for CASSQYTSPYEQYF.

The chain recombines TRBV7-6 with TRBJ2-5, with D perhaps matching TRBD2 (5 bases). Per the germline V gene, CDR1 is SGHVS and CDR2 is FNYEAQ. Trimming cost V 4 bases and J 5 bases, with 17 bases left between them. The CDR3 consists of 15 residues. The CDR3: CASSSPDSGGETQYF. DNA for the CDR3: TGTGCCAGCAGCTCTCCTGACTCCGGCGGGGAGACCCAGTACTTC.

The rearrangement links TRBV4-1 to TRBJ1-1; a weak D match, TRBD1 (5 bases). V lost 1 base and J 3 bases, leaving 15 bases between the germline ends. The CDR3 contains 16 residues. Germline values: CDR1 MGHRA, CDR2 YSYEKL. The CDR3 here is CASSQALGTLDTEAFF. The CDR3 DNA reads as TGCGCCAGCAGCCAAGCCCTCGGGACTCTTGACACTGAAGCTTTCTTT.

The chain links TRBV28 to TRBJ2-7, with TRBD1 as a possible D gene (5 bases). Germline CDR1 reads MDHEN; CDR2 reads SYDVKM. The CDR3 is 14 residues long. V shed 6 bases and J shed 0 bases, with 12 bases lying between them. The DNA of the CDR3 is TGTGCCAGCAGCCCCGACAGTCCCTCCTACGAGCAGTACTTC. Protein: CASSPDSPSYEQYF.

The gene calls are TRBV11-2 and TRBJ1-5; TRBD1 matches 10 bases. Germline V gene lookup returns CDR1 SGHAT and CDR2 FQNNGV. Germline trimming cut 3 bases from V and 5 bases from J; bases unmatched to any gene: 4. The CDR3 length is 15 residues. CDR3 DNA: TGTGCCAGCAGCTTGGGACAGGGGTCTTATCAGCCCCAGCATTTT. Translation: CASSLGQGSYQPQHF. Supplemented by reference TRBV11-2 and TRBJ1-5, the full variable domain reads EAGVAQSPRYKIIEKRQSVAFWCNPISGHATLYWYQQILGQGPKLLIQFQNNGVVDDSQLPKDRFSAERLKGVDSTLKIQPAKLEDSAVYLCASSLGQGSYQPQHFGDGTRLSIL.

Of note for this clone: Distinct nucleotide sequences in the sample also encode this CDR3. This sequence joins TRBV27 and TRBJ2-7, with a weak D call TRBD1 (5 bases). The CDR3 has 14 residues. Deletions cut 3 bases from V and 0 bases from J, with 9 bases between. CDR1 is MNHEY and CDR2 is SMNVEV in the germline V gene (reference sequence). The DNA of the CDR3 is TGTGCCAGCAGTTTCCGACAGAGCTCCTACGAGCAGTACTTC. Translation: CASSFRQSSYEQYF.

The chain is built from TRBV9 and TRBJ2-3; D is unresolved. This CDR3 region has 13 residues. Trimming cost V 4 bases and J 6 bases, with 12 bases left between them. Germline V lookup: CDR1 SGDLS, CDR2 YYNGEE. In DNA form, the CDR3 reads TGTGCCAGCAGCCCCCTCGTCCGGGATACGCAGTATTTT. Translated: CASSPLVRDTQYF.